This passage covers 25 T cell receptor beta chains from one sample sequenced in a study of shared clonotypes between healthy human individuals. The repertoire was sequenced with immunoSEQ multiplex PCR; TCRdb's copy has only in-frame clones and lacks some. The table lists over a million clones, around 78% of them singletons. What was sequenced was memory CD4+ T cells from PBMCs. Subset in this sample: CD45RA-negative fraction. The receptors were sampled from a man aged 18 to 30 in good health. Some clones in this sample may be carry-over from other donors' samples.

The chain uses TRBV29-1 and TRBJ2-7; D perhaps matches TRBD2 (7 bases). CDR1 is SQVTM, CDR2 ANQGSEA, per germline. The CDR3 is 14 residues long. Trimming shortened V by 7 bases and J by 4 bases, and 20 bases separated the two germline ends. In DNA form, the CDR3 reads TGCAGCGCCGGGGGCGGGGGAATTGGGTACGAGCAGTACTTC. Amino acid sequence: CSAGGGGIGYEQYF.

This chain connects TRBV28 to TRBJ2-1; TRBD2 aligns across 12 bases. Looked up from germline, CDR1 is MDHEN and CDR2 is SYDVKM. The CDR3 is made up of 15 amino acids. Trimming took 5 bases from V and 7 from J; bases not matched to a gene: 6. The CDR3 nucleotides read TGTGCCAGCAGTGAGACTAGCGGGAGAGGTAATGAGCAGTTCTTC. Translated, it gives CASSETSGRGNEQFF.

V usage is TRBV6-1 and J usage is TRBJ2-7; tentatively, D is TRBD1 or TRBD2 (5 bases each). Looked up from germline, CDR1 is MNHNS and CDR2 is SASEGT. Trimming took 4 bases from V and 1 from J, leaving 14 bases between them. There are 15 residues in the CDR3. CDR3 DNA sequence: TGTGCCAGCAGTGCCCGGGACGGGGTGTCCTACGAGCAGTACTTC. Translation: CASSARDGVSYEQYF.

This clone was detected a few times. The chain links TRBV9 to TRBJ2-5; D is ambiguous. V was pared by 1 base and J by 4 bases, with 14 bases between. The CDR3 is made up of 15 amino acids. Germline-derived CDR1 and CDR2 are SGDLS and YYNGEE. The CDR3 loop reads CASSVSAEFGETQYF. In DNA form, the CDR3 reads TGTGCCAGCAGCGTAAGCGCGGAGTTTGGAGAGACCCAGTACTTC.

The chain combines TRBV7-2 with TRBJ2-5; D ambiguous. Germline CDR1 and CDR2: SGHTA and FQGNSA. Trimming stripped 3 bases from V and 5 bases from J, with 7 bases between. The CDR3 is made up of 12 amino acids. The CDR3 sequence: CASSFDGETQYF. CDR3 nucleotide sequence: TGTGCCAGCAGCTTCGATGGCGAGACCCAGTACTTC. The full variable domain, with the rest looked up from reference TRBV7-2 and TRBJ2-5, is GAGVSQSPSNKVTEKGKDVELRCDPISGHTALYWYRQSLGQGLEFLIYFQGNSAPDKSGLPSDRFSAERTGGSVSTLTIQRTQQEDSAVYLCASSFDGETQYFGPGTRLLVL.

This clone was seen once. This specimen includes other DNA sequences encoding the same CDR3. This chain uses TRBV7-2 with TRBJ1-3; D gene uncertain. CDR3 length: 14 residues. Trimming removed 5 bases at V and 0 bases at J, with 8 bases between. Germline-derived CDR1 and CDR2 are SGHTA and FQGNSA. CDR3 loop: CASSLLSSGNTIYF. The DNA for the CDR3 is TGTGCCAGCAGCCTCTTGAGCTCTGGAAACACCATATATTTT.

V and J are TRBV28 and TRBJ2-3; D gene uncertain. Trimming removed 5 bases at V and 2 bases at J, with 14 bases between. CDR3 length: 15 amino acids. CDR1 and CDR2 from the germline V gene are MDHEN and SYDVKM. The CDR3 protein is CASSLLTTYTDTQYF. CDR3 nucleotides: TGTGCCAGCAGTCTTCTGACGACGTACACAGATACGCAGTATTTT. Using reference TRBV28 and TRBJ2-3 for the parts outside the CDR3, the full variable domain is DVKVTQSSRYLVKRTGEKVFLECVQDMDHENMFWYRQDPGLGLRLIYFSYDVKMKEKGDIPEGYSVSREKKERFSLILESASTNQTSMYLCASSLLTTYTDTQYFGPGTRLTVL.

In its sample, this clone was seen many times. The V gene is TRBV6-5, the J gene TRBJ1-2; D is possibly TRBD1 (6 bases). V was trimmed by 6 bases and J by 8 bases, leaving 16 bases between them. CDR1 MNHEY and CDR2 SVGAGI come from the germline V gene. The CDR3 extends over 13 amino acids. This CDR3 is CASREDSSRGYTF. The CDR3 DNA follows: TGTGCCAGCAGGGAGGACAGTTCCAGGGGCTACACCTTC.

The rearrangement joins TRBV27 to TRBJ1-1; 7 bases line up with TRBD1. The CDR3 spans 14 residues. In germline, CDR1 is MNHEY, CDR2 SMNVEV (reference sequence). J gave up 3 bases and V 7 bases, and 8 bases lay outside the gene matches. CDR3 DNA sequence: TGTGCCAGCACCTATAGACAGGGTTACACTGAAGCTTTCTTT. Translated: CASTYRQGYTEAFF.

This clone has just one count. The V and J genes are TRBV19 and TRBJ2-6; D remains ambiguous. The CDR3 has 19 residues. The germline V and J ends were trimmed by 7 bases and 0 bases, with 22 bases remaining between them. CDR1 and CDR2 from the germline V gene are LNHDA and SQIVND (reference sequence). CDR3 bases: TGTGCCAGTACCCTCACCCGGGCCAACGCATACTCTGGGGCCAACGTCCTGACTTTC. This codes for CASTLTRANAYSGANVLTF.

The chain couples TRBV19 to TRBJ1-2; 10 positions agree with TRBD1. Trimming removed 5 bases from V and 6 bases from J; junction bases left unmatched: 6. The CDR3 runs to 14 residues. In germline, CDR1 is LNHDA, CDR2 SQIVND (reference sequence). The CDR3, as DNA: TGTGCCAGTAGTCCGGGACAGGGGAGGGATGGCTACACCTTC. Amino acid sequence: CASSPGQGRDGYTF.

This clone came up a few times. This sample includes further DNA sequences coding for the same CDR3. This rearrangement joins TRBV7-9 to TRBJ1-1; 8 bases map to TRBD1. The CDR3 is 13 amino acids. V was pared by 5 bases and J by 4 bases, with 3 bases of the junction left unmatched. The germline V gene encodes CDR1 SEHNR and CDR2 FQNEAQ (reference sequence). The CDR3 protein is CASSGQGGTEAFF. CDR3 in DNA: TGTGCCAGCAGCGGACAGGGCGGCACTGAAGCTTTCTTT. Full variable domain (outside the CDR3, taken from reference TRBV7-9 and TRBJ1-1): DTGVSQNPRHKITKRGQNVTFRCDPISEHNRLYWYRQTLGQGPEFLTYFQNEAQLEKSRLLSDRFSAERPKGSFSTLEIQRTEQGDSAMYLCASSGQGGTEAFFGQGTRLTVV.

The chain uses TRBV7-9 and TRBJ2-3, with D possibly TRBD2 on 6 matching bases. The germline V and J ends were trimmed by 7 bases and 6 bases, with 14 bases remaining between them. This CDR3 has 13 residues. From germline, CDR1 is SEHNR and CDR2 FQNEAQ (reference sequence). The CDR3 DNA is TGTGCCAGCATCCTGGCGGGGATGGATACGCAGTATTTT. It is translated as CASILAGMDTQYF.

The V call is TRBV5-6, the J call TRBJ1-3; 7 bases agree with TRBD1. Looked up from germline, CDR1 is SGHDT and CDR2 is YYEEEE. CDR3 length: 17 amino acids. Trimming at V came to 2 bases and at J to 0 bases, leaving 8 bases not matched to a gene. CDR3 nucleotide sequence: TGTGCCAGCAGCTTTGGCCTGACAGGGACCTCTGGAAACACCATATATTTT. Residues: CASSFGLTGTSGNTIYF.

The genes are TRBV6-1 and TRBJ2-2; D is unresolved. Germline loops: CDR1 MNHNS, CDR2 SASEGT. The CDR3 loop spans 13 amino acids. Trimming stripped 1 base from V and 5 bases from J, with 5 bases between. The CDR3 loop is CASSEGQTGELFF. CDR3 in DNA: TGTGCCAGCAGTGAAGGACAAACCGGGGAGCTGTTTTTT.

The J gene is TRBJ2-2, the V gene TRBV28, with D perhaps assigned TRBD1 or TRBD2 (6 bases each). The CDR3 extends over 15 amino acids. Per the germline V gene, CDR1 is MDHEN and CDR2 is SYDVKM. V was clipped by 5 bases and J by 2 bases, with 12 bases between them. The CDR3 loop reads CASSAGHLNTGELFF. CDR3 in DNA: TGTGCCAGCAGTGCGGGACACCTCAACACCGGGGAGCTGTTTTTT.

The V gene is TRBV6-1, the J gene TRBJ2-5; perhaps TRBD1 as D (5 bases). This CDR3 spans 12 amino acids. The V and J ends lost 6 bases and 1 base respectively, with 6 bases between them. CDR1 MNHNS and CDR2 SASEGT come from the germline V gene. CDR3 in amino acids: CASSRVQETQYF. The CDR3 DNA reads TGTGCCAGCAGCAGGGTCCAAGAGACCCAGTACTTC.

V gene TRBV19 combines with J gene TRBJ2-1; D uncertain. The CDR3 totals 16 residues. Per germline, CDR1 LNHDA and CDR2 SQIVND (reference sequence). V lost 2 bases and J lost 5, with 16 bases in between. The CDR3 region has the DNA TGTGCCAGTAGTATAACACCGTTAGACTGGGACAATGAGCAGTTCTTC. Encoded protein: CASSITPLDWDNEQFF.

With respect to this clone: This may stem from a read error, because a much larger clone lies one nucleotide away. The chain has TRBV7-8 and TRBJ2-2, with 7 bases fitting TRBD1. The junction had 3 bases not matched to a gene; V was cut back by 5 bases and J by 3 bases. Germline loops: CDR1 SGHVS, CDR2 FQNEAQ. The CDR3 sequence is 14 residues long. For the CDR3, the DNA is TGTGCCAGCAGCCAACAGGGGTACACCGGGGAGCTGTTTTTT. This codes for CASSQQGYTGELFF.

The rearrangement uses TRBV19 and TRBJ1-1; 9 bases agree with TRBD1. The CDR3 covers 16 residues. The germline V gene encodes CDR1 LNHDA and CDR2 SQIVND (reference sequence). Trimming at V came to 3 bases and at J to 7 bases, leaving 12 bases not matched to a gene. CDR3 sequence reads: CASSIQDRGAMGEAFF. CDR3 nucleotides: TGTGCCAGTAGTATCCAGGACAGGGGAGCGATGGGTGAAGCTTTCTTT.

The chain carries TRBV2 and TRBJ2-3, with 10 bases fitting TRBD1. V lost 4 bases, J lost 6 bases, and 4 bases stayed unmatched. CDR1 and CDR2 from the germline V gene are SNHLY and FYNNEI. The CDR3 length is 14 residues. The CDR3 coding sequence is TGTGCCAGCAGTGCAGACAGGGGGCGGGATACGCAGTATTTT. It translates to CASSADRGRDTQYF. The full variable domain, in which reference TRBV2 and TRBJ2-3 provide the parts outside the CDR3, is EPEVTQTPSHQVTQMGQEVILRCVPISNHLYFYWYRQILGQKVEFLVSFYNNEISEKSEIFDDQFSVERPDGSNFTLKIRSTKLEDSAMYFCASSADRGRDTQYFGPGTRLTVL.

This chain links TRBV9 with TRBJ1-5, with 8 positions matching TRBD1. V lost 4 bases to trimming and J lost 6 bases; unmatched junction nucleotides: 12. The CDR3 spans 16 residues. Germline V gene sequence: CDR1 SGDLS, CDR2 YYNGEE. In DNA, the CDR3 is TGTGCCAGCAGCTCGCAAGACAGGGGAGAGGGTCAGCCCCAGCATTTT. Translated, it gives CASSSQDRGEGQPQHF.

This chain links TRBV2 with TRBJ1-1; 10 bases map to TRBD1. The CDR3 consists of 15 residues. Trimming at V came to 5 bases and at J to 6 bases, leaving 9 bases not matched to a gene. Germline lookup yields CDR1 SNHLY and CDR2 FYNNEI. CDR3 nucleotides: TGTGCCAGCAGTACGGACAGGGGGAGTGGTTCTGAAGCTTTCTTT. This gives the protein CASSTDRGSGSEAFF.

V gene TRBV7-3 combines with J gene TRBJ2-7; the D is unclear. The CDR3 has 14 residues. Germline V CDR1 and CDR2: SGHTA, FQGTGA. Trimming shortened V by 1 base and J by 4 bases, and 11 bases separated the two germline ends. CDR3: CASSLSGPGYEQYF. The CDR3 nucleotides read TGTGCCAGCAGCTTAAGCGGCCCCGGTTACGAGCAGTACTTC.

The chain carries TRBV5-4 and TRBJ1-2; TRBD1 is a possible D gene (5 bases). This CDR3 comprises 16 residues. Germline V gene sequence: CDR1 SGHNT, CDR2 YYREEE (reference sequence). Trimming stripped 0 bases from V and 4 bases from J, with 16 bases between. The CDR3 nucleotides read TGTGCCAGCAGCTTGGCCCAGGCAGGGCCTCTCTATGGCTACACCTTC. Protein: CASSLAQAGPLYGYTF.